The next 32 T cell receptor beta chains were all read from a single sample in a study of blood T cell repertoires in COVID-19. Profiling relied on immunoSEQ multiplex PCR, and the TCRdb table lists in-frame clones only, not all of them. The sample consists of fewer than 200,000 clones, 81% of them appearing once. The sequencing input was peripheral blood. The receptors come from a woman aged 80 or over with COVID-19, enrolled during active disease.

V is TRBV20-1 and J is TRBJ1-1; D is ambiguous. Trimming left V 3 bases short and J 2 bases short, with 7 bases between. The CDR3 runs 12 residues. The germline gives CDR1 DFQATT, CDR2 SNEGSKA (reference sequence). The CDR3, as DNA: TGCAGTGCTAGTTTCTTAAACACTGAAGCTTTCTTT. It encodes CSASFLNTEAFF.

This clone was detected a few times. This specimen includes other DNA sequences encoding the same CDR3. The V gene is TRBV18, the J gene TRBJ1-2, with 8 bases identical to TRBD1. The CDR3 runs 13 residues. Germline CDR1 and CDR2: KGHSH and LQKENI. V was clipped by 6 bases and J by 4 bases; unmatched bases: 4. For the CDR3, the DNA is TGTGCCAGCTCCCCGACAGGGGCCTATGGCTACACCTTC. This translates into CASSPTGAYGYTF.

CDR3 protein: CASSKFRTSGGDTQYF. The CDR3 DNA reads TGTGCCAGCAGTAAGTTCAGGACTAGCGGGGGAGATACGCAGTATTTT. The chain carries TRBV27 and TRBJ2-3, with 13 bases that match TRBD2. Per the germline V gene, CDR1 is MNHEY and CDR2 is SMNVEV (reference sequence). The CDR3 loop spans 16 amino acids. V lost 5 bases to trimming and J lost 5 bases; unmatched junction nucleotides: 7.

This sequence joins TRBV5-1 and TRBJ1-2; D perhaps matches TRBD1 (5 bases). There are 14 residues in the CDR3. Germline V gene data show CDR1 as SGHRS and CDR2 as YFSETQ. V dropped 3 bases and J dropped 3 bases, with 12 bases sitting between them. CDR3 residues: CASSSREGDYGYTF. As DNA, the CDR3 is TGCGCCAGCAGCTCCAGGGAAGGAGACTATGGCTACACCTTC.

The chain is built from TRBV14 and TRBJ1-2, with 7 bases matching TRBD1. With 4 bases clipped from V and 8 bases from J, the junction kept 7 bases outside the gene matches. This CDR3 spans 13 amino acids. Germline values: CDR1 SGHDN, CDR2 FVKESK. The CDR3 sequence: CASSPTRGSGYTF. In DNA form, the CDR3 reads TGTGCCAGCAGCCCCACCAGGGGGTCGGGCTACACCTTC.

The CDR3 is CASSLDRVGAWRGEQYF. CDR3 in DNA: TGTGCCAGCAGCTTAGACCGAGTGGGTGCGTGGAGAGGCGAGCAGTACTTC. The gene calls are TRBV11-2 and TRBJ2-7; D is ambiguous. The CDR3 has 17 amino acids. The ends were cut back, 0 bases at V and 6 bases at J, with 21 bases in the middle. The germline CDR1 and CDR2 sequences are SGHAT and FQNNGV.

This chain joins TRBV9 and TRBJ1-2; possibly TRBD1 for D (6 bases). CDR1 and CDR2 from the germline V gene are SGDLS and YYNGEE. The V end was cut by 3 bases, the J end by 3 bases, with 15 bases between. This CDR3 has 15 residues. The CDR3 loop reads CASSASRDTYYGYTF. CDR3 in DNA: TGTGCCAGCAGCGCGAGCCGGGACACTTACTATGGCTACACCTTC. Variable domain in full (rest from reference TRBV9 and TRBJ1-2): DSGVTQTPKHLITATGQRVTLRCSPRSGDLSVYWYQQSLDQGLQFLIQYYNGEERAKGNILERFSAQQFPDLHSELNLSSLELGDSALYFCASSASRDTYYGYTFGSGTRLTVV.

The rearrangement links TRBV7-9 to TRBJ2-7, with 7 bases lining up with TRBD2. The CDR3 consists of 13 residues. With 6 bases clipped from V and 3 bases from J, the junction kept 5 bases outside the gene matches. CDR1 is SEHNR and CDR2 is FQNEAQ in the germline V gene (reference sequence). The CDR3 spells CASRTGTNYEQYF. The DNA of the CDR3 is TGTGCCAGCAGGACCGGGACTAACTACGAGCAGTACTTC.

The chain uses TRBV3-1 (or the pseudogene TRBV3-2) and TRBJ1-6; D may be TRBD1 (5 bases). The germline CDR1 and CDR2 sequences are LGHDT and YNNKEL (reference sequence). The CDR3 consists of 14 residues. Trimming removed 2 bases from V and 9 bases from J, with 11 bases in between. DNA of the CDR3: TGTGCCAGCAGCCAACTGGGGCAGGGTTCACCCCTCCACTTT. It specifies CASSQLGQGSPLHF.

The CDR3 DNA reads as TGTGCCAGCTGCCAGAACCGGGGGTACGAGCAGTACTTC. This sequence encodes CASCQNRGYEQYF. The chain uses TRBV28 and TRBJ2-7, with D possibly TRBD2 on 6 matching bases. V was pared by 8 bases and J by 4 bases, with 15 bases between. There are 13 residues in the CDR3. Germline CDR1 MDHEN, CDR2 SYDVKM.

The table lists this clone with a few counts. This sequence joins TRBV7-2 and TRBJ2-7, with a tentative D call TRBD2 (6 bases). V dropped 1 base and J dropped 2 bases, with 15 bases sitting between them. The CDR3 is 16 amino acids. Germline CDR1 is SGHTA and CDR2 is FQGNSA. The CDR3 DNA sequence: TGTGCCAGCAGCTTAGGGATGGGGGGTCGCCCCTACGAGCAGTACTTC. It encodes CASSLGMGGRPYEQYF. Filled out from reference TRBV7-2 and TRBJ2-7, the complete variable domain reads GAGVSQSPSNKVTEKGKDVELRCDPISGHTALYWYRQSLGQGLEFLIYFQGNSAPDKSGLPSDRFSAERTGGSVSTLTIQRTQQEDSAVYLCASSLGMGGRPYEQYFGPGTRLTVT.

The DNA of the CDR3 is TGCGCCAGCAGTTCGTCCGCAGGCCCCTACGAGCAGTACTTC. It is translated as CASSSSAGPYEQYF. This rearrangement joins TRBV4-3 to TRBJ2-7; D is ambiguous. Germline V gives CDR1 LGHNA, CDR2 YSLEER. The CDR3 consists of 14 residues. V gave up 6 bases and J gave up 2 bases, with 14 bases separating them.

The chain is built from TRBV12-3 or TRBV12-4 and TRBJ1-2, with D possibly matching TRBD1 (5 bases). V lost 2 bases and J lost 6, with 10 bases in between. This CDR3 comprises 13 residues. Here the CDR3 DNA reads TGTGCCAGCAGTTTATCAGGGTTCCATGGCTACACCTTC. Protein: CASSLSGFHGYTF.

The chain is built from TRBV18 and TRBJ1-1; TRBD1 is a possible D gene (6 bases). CDR1 is KGHSH, CDR2 LQKENI, per germline. The CDR3 runs to 13 residues. Trimming removed 8 bases at V and 4 bases at J, with 14 bases between. CDR3 region: CASTRGLGTEAFF. CDR3 in DNA: TGTGCCAGCACCAGGGGTCTAGGCACTGAAGCTTTCTTT.

This chain links TRBV7-2 with TRBJ1-1; D might be TRBD1 (6 bases). This CDR3 is 14 amino acids long. V was cut by 5 bases and J by 4 bases, with 14 bases left in between. CDR1 SGHTA and CDR2 FQGNSA come from the germline V gene. CDR3 protein: CASSLLQGTTEAFF. As DNA, the CDR3 is TGTGCCAGCAGCCTTCTACAGGGTACCACTGAAGCTTTCTTT.

The CDR3: CASSRGSGYGYTF. CDR3 nucleotides: TGTGCCAGCAGTAGGGGTAGCGGCTATGGCTACACCTTC. The gene calls are TRBV28 and TRBJ1-2; tentatively, D is TRBD1 (5 bases). The V gene's germline CDR1 is MDHEN and CDR2 SYDVKM. V lost 5 bases, J lost 4 bases, and 11 bases lay in between. CDR3 size: 13 residues.

This clone appeared a single time. This rearrangement joins TRBV5-1 to TRBJ1-1; D is uncertain. Per the germline V gene, CDR1 is SGHRS and CDR2 is YFSETQ. The CDR3 runs 13 residues. V was trimmed by 6 bases and J by 5 bases, leaving 14 bases between them. The CDR3 coding sequence is TGCGCCAGCACCTCCGAAGCGGCGACTGAAGCTTTCTTT. The encoded protein is CASTSEAATEAFF.

This chain uses TRBV11-2 with TRBJ2-3; D perhaps matches TRBD2 (6 bases). This CDR3 has 14 amino acids. Trimming left V 0 bases short and J 6 bases short, with 10 bases between. Germline CDR1 is SGHAT and CDR2 is FQNNGV. CDR3 in DNA: TGTGCCAGCAGCTTAGATGAGGGAGGCGATACGCAGTATTTT. Its translation: CASSLDEGGDTQYF. Together with reference TRBV11-2 and TRBJ2-3, the CDR3 gives the full variable domain: EAGVAQSPRYKIIEKRQSVAFWCNPISGHATLYWYQQILGQGPKLLIQFQNNGVVDDSQLPKDRFSAERLKGVDSTLKIQPAKLEDSAVYLCASSLDEGGDTQYFGPGTRLTVL.

V usage is TRBV9 and J usage is TRBJ2-2; D is perhaps TRBD2 (5 bases). The CDR3 runs 14 residues. Per the germline V gene, CDR1 is SGDLS and CDR2 is YYNGEE. V was trimmed by 3 bases and J by 4 bases, leaving 10 bases between them. CDR3: CASSAREGTGELFF. The CDR3 DNA reads as TGTGCCAGCAGCGCCCGCGAGGGCACCGGGGAGCTGTTTTTT.

This clone was recorded only once. V and J are TRBV30 and TRBJ1-2, with D possibly being TRBD1 (6 bases). CDR3 length equals 14 residues. Germline CDR1 is GTSNPN and CDR2 is SVGIG (reference sequence). The V end lost 0 bases, the J end lost 4 bases, and 12 bases lay between the germline ends. The CDR3 bases are TGTGCCTGGAGTGTTGCGGGGGGCGTCTATGGCTACACCTTC. This codes for CAWSVAGGVYGYTF.

V gene TRBV5-1 combines with J gene TRBJ2-1, with TRBD2 as a possible D gene (5 bases). The germline V and J ends were trimmed by 4 bases and 7 bases, with 12 bases remaining between them. The germline gives CDR1 SGHRS, CDR2 YFSETQ. The CDR3 sequence is 13 residues long. As DNA, the CDR3 is TGCGCCAGCAGCCGGGAAGTAGGGAATGAGCAGTTCTTC. Amino acid sequence: CASSREVGNEQFF.

The table lists this clone with a few counts. V gene TRBV6-5 combines with J gene TRBJ1-2; a possible D gene is TRBD1 (5 bases). Germline assignment: CDR1 MNHEY and CDR2 SVGAGI. The CDR3 runs to 13 residues. V gave up 6 bases and J gave up 5 bases, with 13 bases separating them. The CDR3 DNA follows: TGTGCCAGCAGCCCAGGGCGAGTATATGGCTACACCTTC. It is translated as CASSPGRVYGYTF.

This clone was detected only a few times. The chain employs TRBV5-4 and TRBJ2-7; D possibly corresponds to TRBD1 (5 bases). The CDR3 loop spans 15 amino acids. Trimming took off 0 bases at V and 2 bases at J, with 12 bases between the two ends. Germline assignment: CDR1 SGHNT and CDR2 YYREEE (reference sequence). CDR3 coding DNA: TGTGCCAGCAGCTTGGGGGCAGGGCGAACCTACGAGCAGTACTTC. It translates to CASSLGAGRTYEQYF.

V is TRBV2 and J is TRBJ2-7; D might be TRBD1 (6 bases). The V end lost 2 bases, the J end lost 7 bases, and 12 bases lay between the germline ends. Germline V gives CDR1 SNHLY, CDR2 FYNNEI. This CDR3 spans 13 amino acids. CDR3 loop: CASSEWGQGEQYF. CDR3 nucleotide sequence: TGTGCCAGCAGTGAATGGGGGCAGGGAGAGCAGTACTTC.

This clone came up once. This sequence joins TRBV11-2 and TRBJ2-3, with 10 bases that match TRBD2. The CDR3 loop spans 15 amino acids. Germline V gene sequence: CDR1 SGHAT, CDR2 FQNNGV. Trimming at V came to 4 bases and at J to 3 bases, leaving 4 bases not matched to a gene. In DNA form, the CDR3 reads TGTGCCAGCAGCTCGCCTAGCGGGGGTACAGATACGCAGTATTTT. Translating gives CASSSPSGGTDTQYF.

V gene TRBV4-3 combines with J gene TRBJ1-2; D is perhaps TRBD1 (5 bases). V lost 0 bases and J lost 4, with 18 bases in between. Germline V gene data show CDR1 as LGHNA and CDR2 as YSLEER. The CDR3 spans 17 residues. The CDR3 DNA is TGCGCCAGCAGCCAAGAGGGGGGGGGAGGCGCAGGCTATGGCTACACCTTC. This translates into CASSQEGGGGAGYGYTF.

This rearrangement joins TRBV6-2 or TRBV6-3 to TRBJ1-2; no clear D. The V gene lost 6 bases and the J gene lost 2 bases, with 7 bases spanning the gap. Germline values: CDR1 MNHEY, CDR2 SVGEGT. This CDR3 is built from 12 residues. The CDR3 DNA reads as TGTGCCAGCAGCCCAGCAAACTATGGCTACACCTTC. It specifies CASSPANYGYTF.

Of note for this clone: An end of the junction differs from the germline gene, which may be a read error. V gene TRBV7-7 combines with J gene TRBJ2-5; TRBD1 aligns across 9 bases. CDR1 is SSHAT, CDR2 FNYEAQ, per germline (reference sequence). CDR3 length: 16 amino acids. Here the CDR3 reads CASSAVGQGGQETQYF. The CDR3 bases are TGTGCTAGCAGCGCCGTGGGACAGGGAGGGCAAGAGACCCAGTACTTC. Full variable domain (missing parts from reference TRBV7-7 and TRBJ2-5): GAGVSQSPRYKVTKRGQDVTLRCDPISSHATLYWYQQALGQGPEFLTYFNYEAQPDKSGLPSDRFSAERPEGSISTLTIQRTEQRDSAMYRCASSAVGQGGQETQYFGPGTRLLVL.

The V call is TRBV6-6, the J call TRBJ2-7; unclear D gene. Trimming left V 0 bases short and J 0 bases short, with 12 bases between. Per the germline V gene, CDR1 is MNHNY and CDR2 is SVGAGI (reference sequence). This CDR3 is built from 16 residues. The CDR3, as DNA: TGTGCCAGCAGTTACTCGAGCGCAAGGAGCTCCTACGAGCAGTACTTC. Its translation: CASSYSSARSSYEQYF.

The chain uses TRBV11-1 and TRBJ2-5; 10 nucleotides match TRBD1. There are 14 residues in the CDR3. With 5 bases clipped from V and 3 bases from J, the junction kept 3 bases outside the gene matches. Germline CDR1 is SGHAT and CDR2 is FQDESV (reference sequence). The DNA of the CDR3 is TGTGCCAGCAGCCGGGACAGGGGTAAAGAGACCCAGTACTTC. Its protein product is CASSRDRGKETQYF.

In this sample, this clone turned up once. This chain links TRBV5-6 with TRBJ1-3; TRBD1 is a possible D gene (6 bases). Germline lookup yields CDR1 SGHDT and CDR2 YYEEEE. The V end was cut by 7 bases, the J end by 8 bases, with 13 bases between. The CDR3 contains 12 residues. CDR3 sequence: CASHSGVDTIYF. The CDR3 nucleotides read TGTGCCAGCCACTCAGGGGTCGACACCATATATTTT.

The V call is TRBV3-1 (or the pseudogene TRBV3-2), the J call TRBJ2-1, with 12 bases identical to TRBD2. CDR3 length equals 15 residues. J lost 9 bases, V lost 3 bases, and 6 bases had no gene match. CDR1 and CDR2 (germline): LGHDT, YNNKEL (reference sequence). The CDR3 is CASSQSSGGAPEQFF. The CDR3 DNA reads TGTGCCAGCAGCCAGTCTAGCGGGGGGGCGCCTGAGCAGTTCTTC.